Shown below are 4 T cell receptor beta chains from a single sample sequenced in a study of cytomegalovirus exposure and HLA in healthy donors. PCR used 60 Vbeta primers and 13 Jbeta primers. Produced via immunoSEQ multiplex PCR; TCRdb's table is partial and in-frame only. Of about 110,000 clones detected, around 85% appear once; the ten largest clones hold 3.5% to 4%. Sequencing was done on a sample of PBMCs. The receptors shown here come from a man in his fifties or sixties in good health and CMV-seronegative.

This chain joins TRBV2 and TRBJ1-2, with 8 bases matching TRBD1. The germline CDR1 and CDR2 sequences are SNHLY and FYNNEI. The junction had 5 bases not matched to a gene; V was cut back by 4 bases and J by 7 bases. The CDR3 is 13 amino acids. CDR3 amino acids: CASSAGTGSGYTF. In nucleotides, the CDR3 is TGTGCCAGCAGTGCCGGGACAGGAAGTGGCTACACCTTC.

This chain links TRBV5-8 with TRBJ2-7; TRBD2 might be the D (7 bases). Germline CDR1 and CDR2: SGHTS and YDEGEE. The CDR3 has 15 amino acids. V was trimmed by 3 bases and J by 2 bases, leaving 15 bases between them. CDR3 nucleotide sequence: TGTGCCAGCAGCTACACCGGGGGGCCCCCCTACGAGCAGTACTTC. Protein: CASSYTGGPPYEQYF.

The chain uses TRBV13 and TRBJ2-1; D might be TRBD2 (5 bases). Trimming left V 5 bases short and J 6 bases short, with 11 bases between. The CDR3 length is 13 residues. Germline-derived CDR1 and CDR2 are PRHDT and FYEKMQ (reference sequence). CDR3 in DNA: TGTGCCAGCAGCCTCCCCGGAGGCAATGAGCAGTTCTTC. Protein sequence: CASSLPGGNEQFF.

This chain joins TRBV7-9 and TRBJ2-1; D may be TRBD1 (6 bases). The CDR3 runs 12 residues. Between the trimmed V and J ends, which lost 5 bases and 9 bases, there was a span of 11 bases. Germline V CDR1 and CDR2: SEHNR, FQNEAQ (reference sequence). Here the CDR3 DNA reads TGTGCCAGCAGCACGACAGGTTTTGAGCAGTTCTTC. It yields the protein CASSTTGFEQFF.